The 4 T cell receptor beta chains in this list originate from one sample, sequenced in a study of T cell repertoires in cytomegalovirus infection. A single record per CDR3 protein comes from TCRdb applying MiXCR to the reads. Of around 89,000 distinct CDR3 sequences in the sample, less than 30% were seen once. What these receptors recognize is not known. Sample: CD8+ T cells from cultured PBMCs, taken from culture after CMV antigen stimulation. The receptors were sampled from a human donor in good health (CMV status not recorded). Some clones in this sample may be carry-over from other donors' samples.

The chain recombines TRBV11-2 with TRBJ1-5; the D is unclear. Trimming stripped 0 bases from V and 5 bases from J, with 11 bases between. The germline CDR1 and CDR2 sequences are SGHAT and FQNNGV. The CDR3 sequence is 15 residues long. CDR3 nucleotide sequence: TGTGCCAGCAGCTTAGAGTTCTCTGGGGATCAGCCCCAGCATTTT. The encoded protein is CASSLEFSGDQPQHF.

The genes are TRBV13 and TRBJ2-3; D remains ambiguous. From germline, CDR1 is PRHDT and CDR2 FYEKMQ (reference sequence). CDR3 size: 15 residues. V was trimmed by 5 bases and J by 2 bases, leaving 14 bases between them. Here the CDR3 DNA reads TGTGCCAGCAGCCCGCGCTCTGCAGACACAGATACGCAGTATTTT. This sequence encodes CASSPRSADTDTQYF.

This clonotype was observed many times. The J gene is TRBJ2-2, the V gene TRBV7-2; a weak D match, TRBD2 (6 bases). This CDR3 comprises 15 residues. Germline V CDR1 and CDR2: SGHTA, FQGNSA. V gave up 2 bases and J gave up 1 base, with 8 bases separating them. Written as DNA, the CDR3 is TGTGCCAGCAGCTTACGGGGGTTGAACACCGGGGAGCTGTTTTTT. Translating it yields CASSLRGLNTGELFF.

The V and J genes are TRBV2 and TRBJ1-6; a possible D gene is TRBD1 (6 bases). Germline CDR1 is SNHLY and CDR2 is FYNNEI. The CDR3 sequence is 12 residues long. V was pared by 8 bases and J by 12 bases, with 14 bases between. In nucleotides, the CDR3 is TGTGCCAGCTTCGGGACATTACAACCCCTCCACTTT. Amino acid sequence: CASFGTLQPLHF.